A single TCR beta chain is shown here with its context. The antigen is not known. Chemo-refractory metastatic non-small-cell lung cancer patients received focal radiation with ipilimumab CTLA-4 blockade. The sample is drawn from a study of radiotherapy plus CTLA-4 blockade in lung cancer. CDR1 is SGHRS, CDR2 YFSETQ, per germline. V gave up 4 bases and J gave up 5 bases; unmatched junction bases: 10. CDR3 length equals 15 residues. Assay: immunoSEQ multiplex PCR; the TCRdb copy retains only in-frame clones and omits some. The repertoire consists of tens of thousands of clones, with roughly three quarters occurring once and the leading ten covering approximately 12%. Study outcomes and limitations: Reported findings show early blood T cell clone dynamics, with interferon-beta, best predicted response. Expansion in blood of tumor-derived TCR clones was seen after radiotherapy plus ipilimumab.

The chain couples TRBV5-1 to TRBJ2-5; 8 bases are shared with TRBD1. The receptor was derived from a human donor with non-small cell lung cancer who had stable disease on radiotherapy plus ipilimumab. The sample in question was peripheral blood, obtained from a patient treated with radiotherapy plus ipilimumab. The CDR3 sequence is CASSRRQGASETQYF. The CDR3 nucleotides are TGCGCCAGCAGCAGGAGGCAGGGGGCTTCGGAGACCCAGTACTTC.